This TCR beta chain was sequenced in a study of CD8 T cells in Susac syndrome (dated by TCRdb to about 2019). Study-level background: The study used repertoire sequencing to test whether antigen drove CD8+ T cell activation and differentiation in Susac syndrome. Points the paper makes about the study in general: The TCR sequencing and HLA analysis was acknowledged to have included a relatively small number of individuals.

High-throughput TCR beta sequencing profiled peripheral blood CD8+ and CD4+ T cells from healthy donors, Susac syndrome patients and multiple sclerosis patients. Healthy donors were included as age- and sex-matched controls. Bulk CD8+ and CD4+ T cells were purified magnetically by negative isolation, whereas CD8+ TEMRA cells were enriched by FACS. Blood was drawn into EDTA tubes, processed within 24 hours, and PBMCs were isolated by density gradient centrifugation. PBMCs destined for TCR sequencing were cryopreserved in liquid nitrogen and later thawed in a 37 °C water bath. Purity of sorted or isolated CD4+, CD8+ and CD8+ TEMRA cells was at least 90%. RNA was extracted with the RNeasy kit and 0.5 to 1 ug was reverse transcribed using random hexamers. The immunoSEQ multiplex PCR assay, which covers 54 Vbeta and 13 Jbeta segments, was used to amplify TCR beta CDR3 regions. PCR amplification bias was corrected by using a synthetic template baseline for primer optimization and computational correction. The authors' pipeline ran thus. Reads were annotated to V, D and J genes according to IMGT and were analyzed with immunoSEQ Analyzer, with only productive sequences retained. Clonality was calculated as one minus the Shannon entropy normalized by log2 of the number of productive unique sequences. For each patient and control, public and private clones were evaluated within the 100 most prevalent clones. Clones were defined as Susac-specific when absent from the healthy and MS cohorts, from roughly 1,100 published viral clones and from other ImmuneACCESS disease sequences. The raw public data were reprocessed by TCRdb itself: fastp quality trimming at Q25, MiXCR clonotype calling, in-frame beta chains only. Under each unique CDR3 protein, matching rows form one entry showing the most common genes and DNA. The V and J calls and clone size come from TCRdb's table, not from the authors' own analysis. The sample includes 150,000 to 200,000 distinct CDR3 sequences, with 90% to 95% observed a single time. The leading ten clones occupy around 0.087% of the sample.

V is trimmed back by 8 bases and J by 2 bases, and the junction contains 8 bases that no gene match accounts for. CDR1 and CDR2, per the germline V gene (reference sequence), are PRHDT and FYEKMQ. CDR3 length: 15 amino acids, cysteine to phenylalanine. Only the CDR3 DNA is retained, 45 bases long and in frame from the first base. For this clonotype: It has no known antigen specificity. No per-base quality is available; no much larger clone lies one base away.

The specimen sequenced was CD4+ T cells from PBMCs. The chain employs TRBV13 and TRBJ2-3; 9 central bases correspond to TRBD1. This clonotype was sampled from a human donor in good health. At the DNA level, the sequence is TGTGCCAGCTCGGGGGGACAGGGCCTCACAGATACGCAGTATTTT. Translation gives CASSGGQGLTDTQYF.